This note documents a single T cell receptor (beta chain) sequence. Its antigen is not identified. The data derive from a study of cytomegalovirus exposure and HLA in healthy donors. Study-level background: The roughly 130 validation repertoires used the same platform as the approximately 620 first-cohort repertoires (as reported by a later analysis). Broader study findings: Specific recognition of CMV antigens was confirmed in vitro for a few chains (all CMV-associated). Both high specificity and high sensitivity reportedly marked the classifier's diagnosis of cytomegalovirus status.

Germline assignment: CDR1 ENHRY and CDR2 SYGVKD. The J segment lost 5 bases and the V segment lost 0 bases, leaving 3 bases of the junction unmatched. This CDR3 has 15 residues. Assay used: immunoSEQ multiplex PCR; TCRdb lists only in-frame clones, some missing. The sample has 56,000 or so clones; approximately 92% are singletons. The donors were in the approximately 110-subject validation cohort; that cohort was separate from the approximately 700-subject first cohort. The sequence came from a man aged 18 to 35 in good health and CMV-seronegative. The sequenced material came from PBMCs. The J gene is TRBJ1-4, the V gene TRBV10-3; 7 bases are shared with TRBD1. This chain's CDR3 is CAISESTGTNEKLFF. CDR3 sequence (DNA): TGTGCCATCAGTGAGTCGACAGGGACGAATGAAAAACTGTTTTTT.